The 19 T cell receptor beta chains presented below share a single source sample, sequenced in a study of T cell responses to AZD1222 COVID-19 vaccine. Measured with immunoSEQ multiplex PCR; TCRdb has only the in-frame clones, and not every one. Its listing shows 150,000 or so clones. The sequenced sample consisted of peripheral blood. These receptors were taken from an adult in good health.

The CDR3 loop reads CASSQRSSGQGYEQYF. The CDR3 DNA is TGTGCCAGCAGCCAGCGCAGCTCGGGACAGGGCTACGAGCAGTACTTC. The rearrangement links TRBV3-1 (or the pseudogene TRBV3-2) to TRBJ2-7, with TRBD1 matching 9 bases. This CDR3 has 16 residues. The junction had 9 bases not matched to a gene; V was cut back by 3 bases and J by 3 bases. Germline CDR1 is LGHDT and CDR2 is YNNKEL (reference sequence).

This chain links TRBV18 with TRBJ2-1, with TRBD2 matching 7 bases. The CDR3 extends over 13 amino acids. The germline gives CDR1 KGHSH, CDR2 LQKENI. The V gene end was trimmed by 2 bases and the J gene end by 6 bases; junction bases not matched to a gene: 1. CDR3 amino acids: CASSPGEGNEQFF. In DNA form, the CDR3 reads TGTGCCAGCTCACCAGGGGAGGGCAATGAGCAGTTCTTC.

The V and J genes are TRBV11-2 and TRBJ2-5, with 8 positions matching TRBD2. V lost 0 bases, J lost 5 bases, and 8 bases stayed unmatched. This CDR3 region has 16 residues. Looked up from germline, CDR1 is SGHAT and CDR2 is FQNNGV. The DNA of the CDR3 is TGTGCCAGCAGCTTAGATATCCGCGGGGGGCGGGAGACCCAGTACTTC. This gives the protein CASSLDIRGGRETQYF.

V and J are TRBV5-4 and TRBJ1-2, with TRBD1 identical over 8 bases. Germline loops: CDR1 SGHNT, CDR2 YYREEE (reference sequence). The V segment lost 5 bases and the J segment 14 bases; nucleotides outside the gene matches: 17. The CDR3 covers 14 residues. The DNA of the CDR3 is TGTGCCAGCAGTTTTGGACAGGGCCCCTACGGGGTTACCTTC. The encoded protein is CASSFGQGPYGVTF.

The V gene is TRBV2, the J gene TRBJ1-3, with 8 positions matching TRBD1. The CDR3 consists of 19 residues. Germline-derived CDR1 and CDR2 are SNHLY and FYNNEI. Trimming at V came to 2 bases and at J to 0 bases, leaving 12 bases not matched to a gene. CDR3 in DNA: TGTGCCAGCAGTGAAATCGGGACAGGTATATCCCCCTCTGGAAACACCATATATTTT. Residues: CASSEIGTGISPSGNTIYF.

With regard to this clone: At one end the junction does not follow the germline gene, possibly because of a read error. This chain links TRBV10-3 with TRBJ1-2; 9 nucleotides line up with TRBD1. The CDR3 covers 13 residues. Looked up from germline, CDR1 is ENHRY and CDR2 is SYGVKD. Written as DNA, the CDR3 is TGTGCCATCAGAAGCCGGGACAGGGTCCCCCCGGTCTTC. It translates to CAIRSRDRVPPVF.

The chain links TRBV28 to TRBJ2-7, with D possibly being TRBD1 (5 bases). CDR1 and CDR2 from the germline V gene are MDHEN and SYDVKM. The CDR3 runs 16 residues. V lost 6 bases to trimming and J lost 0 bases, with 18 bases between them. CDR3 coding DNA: TGTGCCAGCAGGCCCGTCCAGGGTACCAGCTCCTACGAGCAGTACTTC. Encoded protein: CASRPVQGTSSYEQYF.

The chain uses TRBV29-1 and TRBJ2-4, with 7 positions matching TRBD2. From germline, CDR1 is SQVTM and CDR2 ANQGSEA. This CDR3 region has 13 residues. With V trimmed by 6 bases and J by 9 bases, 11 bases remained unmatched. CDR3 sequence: CSVPGLTGGIQYF. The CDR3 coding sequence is TGCAGCGTACCGGGGTTAACGGGGGGCATTCAGTACTTC.

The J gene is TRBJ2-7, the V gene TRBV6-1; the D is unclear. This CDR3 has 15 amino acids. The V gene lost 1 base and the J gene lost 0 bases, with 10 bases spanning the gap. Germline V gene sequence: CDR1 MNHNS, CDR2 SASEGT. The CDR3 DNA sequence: TGTGCCAGCAGTGAAGAGGTGGTTTCCTCCTACGAGCAGTACTTC. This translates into CASSEEVVSSYEQYF.

CDR3 amino acids: CASSGPGDPEIQYF. DNA for the CDR3: TGTGCCAGCAGTGGTCCAGGTGATCCCGAGATACAGTACTTC. The V call is TRBV2, the J call TRBJ2-7, with D unclear. Trimming took 4 bases from V and 10 from J, leaving 20 bases between them. CDR1 is SNHLY and CDR2 is FYNNEI in the germline V gene. The CDR3 consists of 14 residues. The whole variable domain, filled in from reference TRBV2 and TRBJ2-7, reads EPEVTQTPSHQVTQMGQEVILRCVPISNHLYFYWYRQILGQKVEFLVSFYNNEISEKSEIFDDQFSVERPDGSNFTLKIRSTKLEDSAMYFCASSGPGDPEIQYFGPGTRLTVT.

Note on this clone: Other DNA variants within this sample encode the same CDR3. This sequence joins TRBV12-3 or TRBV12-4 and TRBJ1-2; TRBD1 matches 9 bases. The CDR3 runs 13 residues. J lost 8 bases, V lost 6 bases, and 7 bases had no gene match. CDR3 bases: TGTGCCAGCAGCACCGACAGGGGGAGAGGCTACACCTTC. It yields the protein CASSTDRGRGYTF.

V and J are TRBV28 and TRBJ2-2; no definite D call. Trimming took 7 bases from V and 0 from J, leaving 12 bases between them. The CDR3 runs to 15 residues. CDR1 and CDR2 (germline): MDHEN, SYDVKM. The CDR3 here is CASTYRGANTGELFF. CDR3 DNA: TGTGCCAGCACCTACAGAGGAGCGAACACCGGGGAGCTGTTTTTT.

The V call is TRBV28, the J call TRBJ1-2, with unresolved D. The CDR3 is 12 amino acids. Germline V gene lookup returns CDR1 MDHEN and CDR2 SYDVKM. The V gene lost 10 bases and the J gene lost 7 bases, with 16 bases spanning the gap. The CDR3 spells CAILQIQGGYTF. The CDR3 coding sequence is TGTGCCATCCTACAGATTCAAGGTGGCTACACCTTC.

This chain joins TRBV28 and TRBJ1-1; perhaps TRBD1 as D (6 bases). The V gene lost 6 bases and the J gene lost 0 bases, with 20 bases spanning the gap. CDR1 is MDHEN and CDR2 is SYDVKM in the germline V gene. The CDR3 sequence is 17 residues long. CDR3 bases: TGTGCCAGCAGCCGGGGCCCCGGGACACTTATGAACACTGAAGCTTTCTTT. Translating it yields CASSRGPGTLMNTEAFF. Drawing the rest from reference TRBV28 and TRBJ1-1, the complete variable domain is DVKVTQSSRYLVKRTGEKVFLECVQDMDHENMFWYRQDPGLGLRLIYFSYDVKMKEKGDIPEGYSVSREKKERFSLILESASTNQTSMYLCASSRGPGTLMNTEAFFGQGTRLTVV.

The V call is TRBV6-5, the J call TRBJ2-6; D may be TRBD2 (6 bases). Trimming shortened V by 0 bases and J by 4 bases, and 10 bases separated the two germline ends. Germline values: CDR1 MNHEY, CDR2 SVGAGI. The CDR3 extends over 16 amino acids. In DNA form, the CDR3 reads TGTGCCAGCAGTTACTCGATTGCGGGAGGGGCCAACGTCCTGACTTTC. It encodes CASSYSIAGGANVLTF.

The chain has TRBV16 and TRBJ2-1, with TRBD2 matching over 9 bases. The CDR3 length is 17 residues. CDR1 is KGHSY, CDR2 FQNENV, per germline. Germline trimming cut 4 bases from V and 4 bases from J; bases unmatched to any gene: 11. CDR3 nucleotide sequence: TGTGCCAGCAGCCCCCGGGTAGCGGGGGCCTTGTACAATGAGCAGTTCTTC. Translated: CASSPRVAGALYNEQFF.

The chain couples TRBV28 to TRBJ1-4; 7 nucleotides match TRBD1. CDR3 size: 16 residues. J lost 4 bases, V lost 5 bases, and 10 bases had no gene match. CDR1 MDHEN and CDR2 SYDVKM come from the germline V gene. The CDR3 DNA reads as TGTGCCAGCAGTCCCCTGACAGGGCGTGATAATGAAAAACTGTTTTTT. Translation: CASSPLTGRDNEKLFF.

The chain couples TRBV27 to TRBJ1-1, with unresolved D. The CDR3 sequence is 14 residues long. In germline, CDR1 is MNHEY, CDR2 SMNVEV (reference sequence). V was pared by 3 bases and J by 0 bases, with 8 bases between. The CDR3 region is CASSFRPMNTEAFF. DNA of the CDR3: TGTGCCAGCAGTTTTAGGCCCATGAACACTGAAGCTTTCTTT.

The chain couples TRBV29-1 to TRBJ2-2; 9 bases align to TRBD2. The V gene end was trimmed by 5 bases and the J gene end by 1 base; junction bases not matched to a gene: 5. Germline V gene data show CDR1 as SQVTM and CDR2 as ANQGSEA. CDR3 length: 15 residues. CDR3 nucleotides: TGCAGCGTTTGGACAGCGGGGGGGAACACCGGGGAGCTGTTTTTT. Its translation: CSVWTAGGNTGELFF.